These 26 T cell receptor beta chains share one sample of origin, sequenced in a study of blood T cells in healthy people across ages. A second PCR of roughly 6 to 12 cycles used a sample-barcoded 5' primer and a J-beta primer mix. TCRdb reanalysed the 5' RACE reads using MiXCR and keeps one entry per CDR3 protein. The sample contains 750,000 to 950,000 distinct CDR3 sequences, about 55% of which appear only once. Sequences were obtained from blood. The receptors were gathered from an elderly man in good health.

As to this clonotype: An end of the junction does not agree with germline; a read error may underlie this. The J gene is TRBJ2-1, the V gene TRBV18, with unresolved D. CDR3 length equals 13 residues. Germline V CDR1 and CDR2: KGHSH, LQKENI. CDR3 loop: CASSVLQYKEQFF. For the CDR3, the DNA is TGTGCCAGCTCAGTGCTACAGTACAAGGAGCAGTTCTTC.

The chain combines TRBV7-9 with TRBJ1-1, with D perhaps matching TRBD1 (6 bases). The ends were cut back, 5 bases at V and 6 bases at J, with 16 bases in the middle. The CDR3 is 14 amino acids. Germline V gene lookup returns CDR1 SEHNR and CDR2 FQNEAQ (reference sequence). This CDR3 is CASSARDTEPEAFF. The CDR3 coding sequence is TGTGCCAGCAGCGCCCGGGACACCGAGCCTGAAGCTTTCTTT.

The chain uses TRBV11-2 and TRBJ2-4, with D tentatively TRBD1 (6 bases). The V end was cut by 5 bases, the J end by 15 bases, with 20 bases between. Per germline, CDR1 SGHAT and CDR2 FQNNGV. The CDR3 is made up of 13 amino acids. CDR3 nucleotide sequence: TGTGCCAGCAGCGTAGTAGCTTCGCGGACAGTGTACTTC. Protein product: CASSVVASRTVYF.

The chain uses TRBV21-1 and TRBJ1-2; the DNA was not used to check the table's D call, TRBD1. TRBV21-1 corresponds to a pseudogene. CDR3 size: 15 residues. The CDR3 loop reads CAVGAGRQGDYGYTF. CDR3 bases: TGTGCCGTCGGAGCCGGAAGACAGGGAGACTATGGCTACACCTTC.

The genes are TRBV27 and TRBJ2-7; maybe TRBD1 (5 bases). This CDR3 has 11 amino acids. CDR1 is MNHEY and CDR2 is SMNVEV in the germline V gene (reference sequence). CDR3 nucleotides: TGTGTCAGGGTGAGCTCCTACGAGCAGTACTTC. This encodes CVRVSSYEQYF.

In this sample, this clonotype turned up a few times. The chain carries TRBV4-2 and TRBJ2-1; D gene unclear. Trimming cost V 1 base and J 3 bases, with 10 bases left between them. This CDR3 has 15 residues. CDR1 is LGHNA and CDR2 is YNFKEQ in the germline V gene. CDR3 loop: CASSQVGSRYNEQFF. As DNA, the CDR3 is TGTGCCAGCAGCCAAGTTGGCAGTCGCTACAATGAGCAGTTCTTC.

This clonotype turned up a few times. The chain combines TRBV5-1 with TRBJ2-5; 7 nucleotides agree with TRBD2. The CDR3 consists of 16 residues. Germline trimming cut 2 bases from V and 7 bases from J; bases unmatched to any gene: 14. Germline CDR1 reads SGHRS; CDR2 reads YFSETQ. The CDR3 region is CASSFEASGPGGTQYF. The CDR3 DNA is TGCGCCAGCAGCTTTGAGGCTAGCGGTCCGGGAGGGACCCAGTACTTC.

The J gene is TRBJ1-2, the V gene TRBV7-2, with TRBD1 matching 10 bases. CDR3 length: 13 residues. In germline, CDR1 is SGHTA, CDR2 FQGNSA. V lost 6 bases, J lost 6 bases, and 4 bases stayed unmatched. CDR3 DNA: TGTGCCAGCAGGCCGACAGGGGGCGATGGCTACACCTTC. This sequence encodes CASRPTGGDGYTF.

This rearrangement joins TRBV4-2 to TRBJ2-7, with 7 positions matching TRBD2. Germline V gene lookup returns CDR1 LGHNA and CDR2 YNFKEQ. The CDR3 is made up of 14 amino acids. Unmatched junction bases numbered 10, after V lost 6 bases and J lost 5 bases. CDR3 residues: CASSRPGGVDEQYF. CDR3 in DNA: TGTGCCAGCAGTCGCCCGGGAGGAGTGGACGAGCAGTACTTC.

The V gene is TRBV7-6, the J gene TRBJ2-4, with D tentatively TRBD2 (5 bases). TRBJ2-7 explains the end of the DNA better; the J call may be wrong. The CDR3 loop spans 15 amino acids. CDR1 is SGHVS and CDR2 is FNYEAQ in the germline V gene. For the CDR3, the DNA is TGTGCCAGCAGCTTAGTACGCGGACTCTTCGACGAGCAGTACTTC. As protein: CASSLVRGLFDEQYF.

The J gene is TRBJ1-4, the V gene TRBV5-1; D remains unclear. The CDR3 totals 15 residues. Germline loops: CDR1 SGHRS, CDR2 YFSETQ. The V and J ends lost 3 bases and 0 bases respectively, with 9 bases between them. The CDR3 DNA reads TGCGCCAGCAGCTCCATAGGTTCAACTAATGAAAAACTGTTTTTT. Translated: CASSSIGSTNEKLFF.

J is TRBJ2-1 and V is TRBV5-1, with D unresolved. Looked up from germline, CDR1 is SGHRS and CDR2 is YFSETQ. There are 11 residues in the CDR3. The V and J ends lost 2 bases and 9 bases respectively, with 6 bases between them. CDR3 sequence (DNA): TGCGCCAGCAGCTTTGACCGTGAGCAGTTCTTC. Translating it yields CASSFDREQFF.

The V and J genes are TRBV20-1 and TRBJ2-7; tentatively, D is TRBD1 (5 bases). Germline CDR1 reads DFQATT; CDR2 reads SNEGSKA (reference sequence). CDR3 length equals 12 residues. Trimming shortened V by 3 bases and J by 5 bases, and 11 bases separated the two germline ends. The CDR3 sequence: CSASRQGHEQYF. CDR3 nucleotides: TGCAGTGCTAGTCGCCAGGGCCACGAGCAGTACTTC.

This clonotype was seen once. The rearrangement uses TRBV15 and TRBJ2-5; no clear D. TRBJ2-7 explains the end of the DNA better; the J call may be wrong. CDR3 size: 13 residues. Looked up from germline, CDR1 is LNHNV and CDR2 is YYDKDF (reference sequence). For the CDR3, the DNA is TGTGCCACCAGCAGAGATCACGGTGGCGAGCAGTACTTC. This sequence encodes CATSRDHGGEQYF.

A few counts support this clonotype. This chain connects TRBV20-1 to TRBJ2-5, with TRBD2 identical over 12 bases. The better agreement between TRBJ2-7 and the DNA end casts doubt on the J call. The CDR3 has 14 residues. CDR1 DFQATT and CDR2 SNEGSKA come from the germline V gene (reference sequence). The CDR3: CSARLAGDRSEQYF. CDR3 DNA: TGCAGTGCAAGACTAGCGGGAGATCGGAGCGAGCAGTACTTC.

V gene TRBV24-1 combines with J gene TRBJ2-1; TRBD2 matches at 13 bases. The DNA end favors TRBJ2-7, so the J call may be wrong. This CDR3 region has 20 residues. Per germline, CDR1 KGHDR and CDR2 SFDVKD. The CDR3: CATSVSRDRRTSGSGNEQYF. The CDR3 DNA sequence: TGTGCCACCAGTGTCTCCCGGGACAGGCGGACTAGCGGGAGCGGCAATGAGCAGTACTTC.

V usage is TRBV5-1 and J usage is TRBJ2-5; 10 positions agree with TRBD1. V trimming: 5 bases; J trimming: 2 bases; junction bases outside the gene matches: 6. Germline V CDR1 and CDR2: SGHRS, YFSETQ. CDR3 length: 15 residues. CDR3 protein: CASRATGGHQETQYF. CDR3 bases: TGCGCCAGCAGGGCGACAGGGGGCCATCAAGAGACCCAGTACTTC.

This clonotype was counted between two and nine times. The chain is built from TRBV20-1 and TRBJ2-2; 8 nucleotides line up with TRBD1. J gave up 5 bases and V 6 bases, and 8 bases lay outside the gene matches. The CDR3 extends over 14 amino acids. CDR1 and CDR2 from the germline V gene are DFQATT and SNEGSKA (reference sequence). CDR3 region: CSAGGQGRTGELFF. Written as DNA, the CDR3 is TGCAGTGCCGGCGGACAGGGCAGGACCGGGGAGCTGTTTTTT.

This clonotype occurred once. The V call is TRBV6-1, the J call TRBJ1-5; D gene uncertain. Germline V gene data show CDR1 as MNHNS and CDR2 as SASEGT. The ends were cut back, 3 bases at V and 7 bases at J, with 4 bases in the middle. CDR3 length: 11 residues. This CDR3 reads CASSEAQPQHF. The CDR3 nucleotides read TGTGCCAGCAGTGAGGCGCAGCCCCAGCATTTT.

This chain links TRBV24-1 with TRBJ2-5; D is unclear. The CDR3 extends over 15 amino acids. Germline CDR1 reads KGHDR; CDR2 reads SFDVKD. V lost 3 bases, J lost 5 bases, and 15 bases lay in between. As DNA, the CDR3 is TGTGCCACCAGTGATCCGTCCGGACCCGGGGAGACCCAGTACTTC. Its protein product is CATSDPSGPGETQYF.

The chain joins TRBV9 to TRBJ2-7, with 8 bases that match TRBD1. In germline, CDR1 is SGDLS, CDR2 YYNGEE. The ends lost 0 bases at V and 3 bases at J; junction bases unmatched: 5. CDR3 size: 15 residues. The CDR3 coding sequence is TGTGCCAGCAGCGTAGCTACAGGGGGACACTACGAGCAGTACTTC. Encoded protein: CASSVATGGHYEQYF.

This clonotype occurred a few times. The J gene is TRBJ2-1, the V gene TRBV29-1; D may match TRBD1 or TRBD2 (5 bases each). The germline CDR1 and CDR2 sequences are SQVTM and ANQGSEA. This CDR3 is built from 13 residues. Between the trimmed V and J ends, which lost 1 base and 4 bases, there was a span of 8 bases. CDR3 DNA: TGCAGCGTTGAAGGGGACCATTACAATGAGCAGTTCTTC. The encoded protein is CSVEGDHYNEQFF.

CDR3 region: CASSRGARETQYF. CDR3 nucleotide sequence: TGTGCCAGCAGTCGAGGGGCCCGCGAGACCCAGTACTTC. The V and J genes are TRBV2 and TRBJ2-7, with D possibly being TRBD1 or TRBD2 (5 bases each). The assigned J gene may be wrong: the sequence end matches TRBJ2-5 better. The CDR3 extends over 13 amino acids. Germline V gives CDR1 SNHLY, CDR2 FYNNEI.

In this sample, this clonotype turned up a few times. This chain joins TRBV12-3 or TRBV12-4 and TRBJ1-5, with a tentative D call TRBD1 (6 bases). Between the trimmed V and J ends, which lost 7 bases and 1 base, there was a span of 11 bases. The CDR3 loop spans 14 amino acids. The CDR3: CASTPTGSNQPQHF. CDR3 nucleotide sequence: TGTGCCAGCACCCCGACAGGAAGCAATCAGCCCCAGCATTTT.

This clonotype has only a few counts. The V call is TRBV29-1, the J call TRBJ2-7; 10 bases are shared with TRBD1. The CDR3 contains 17 residues. Looked up from germline, CDR1 is SQVTM and CDR2 is ANQGSEA. The junction had 13 bases not matched to a gene; V was cut back by 0 bases and J by 5 bases. CDR3 sequence reads: CSVEDLPRGTGAHEQYF. Here the CDR3 DNA reads TGCAGCGTTGAAGACCTTCCAAGGGGGACAGGGGCCCACGAGCAGTACTTC.

This chain connects TRBV2 to TRBJ2-4; D gene uncertain. The end of the DNA fits TRBJ2-7 better, so the J call may be wrong. The CDR3 runs to 17 residues. The germline V gene encodes CDR1 SNHLY and CDR2 FYNNEI. CDR3 sequence reads: CASVFSLGRQRSLEQYF. The CDR3 DNA is TGTGCCAGCGTCTTTTCGTTAGGGCGTCAGAGGAGCCTCGAGCAGTACTTC.